The rows below give T cell receptor beta chains drawn from one sample of a study of T cells in localized non-small cell lung cancer. Libraries were prepared by immunoSEQ multiplex PCR; TCRdb keeps only in-frame clonotypes and omits some of them. This sample has roughly 89,000 clones, with approximately 91% found just once. The sequenced sample was PBMCs, obtained before any cancer treatment. The receptors come from a woman aged 35 to 75 with stage II squamous cell lung carcinoma. The CDR3 runs from the conserved cysteine through the conserved F or W. D genes are given only for firm matches. The size field is filled for only some rows; it gives once, few, many or a size class.

v_call: TRBV28; j_call: TRBJ1-2; clone_size: -; d_call: TRBD1; cdr3_aa: CASRGTEDGYTF; cdr3_nt: TGTGCCAGCAGAGGGACAGAGGATGGCTACACCTTC
v_call: TRBV11-2; j_call: TRBJ1-1; clone_size: -; d_call: TRBD1; cdr3_aa: CASSPTGDTEAFF; cdr3_nt: TGTGCCAGCAGCCCCACAGGGGACACTGAAGCTTTCTTT
v_call: TRBV6-1; j_call: TRBJ2-1; clone_size: -; d_call: -; cdr3_aa: CASSEAYDGLGNEQFF; cdr3_nt: TGTGCCAGCAGTGAAGCTTATGATGGCTTGGGGAATGAGCAGTTCTTC
v_call: TRBV10-3; j_call: TRBJ1-2; clone_size: -; d_call: -; cdr3_aa: CAISESPGDRRKGRGYTF; cdr3_nt: TGTGCCATCAGTGAGTCGCCCGGGGACCGACGAAAGGGACGTGGCTACACCTTC
v_call: TRBV7-8; j_call: TRBJ2-7; clone_size: -; d_call: TRBD2; cdr3_aa: CASSLYPSGTYEQYF; cdr3_nt: TGTGCCAGCAGCTTATACCCTAGCGGGACCTACGAGCAGTACTTC
v_call: TRBV10-2; j_call: TRBJ2-1; clone_size: -; d_call: TRBD2; cdr3_aa: CASCREGNEQFF; cdr3_nt: TGCGCCAGCTGCCGGGAGGGCAATGAGCAGTTCTTC
v_call: TRBV6-6; j_call: TRBJ1-1; clone_size: -; d_call: -; cdr3_aa: CASSPQVTRNTEAFF; cdr3_nt: TGTGCCAGCAGTCCACAAGTTACAAGGAACACTGAAGCTTTCTTT
v_call: TRBV7-9; j_call: TRBJ1-2; clone_size: -; d_call: TRBD1; cdr3_aa: CASSFDRGPVYGYTF; cdr3_nt: TGTGCCAGCAGCTTCGACAGGGGGCCAGTCTATGGCTACACCTTC
v_call: TRBV5-1; j_call: TRBJ1-2; clone_size: -; d_call: -; cdr3_aa: CASSLRTEANYGYTF; cdr3_nt: TGCGCCAGCAGTCTCCGGACCGAAGCTAACTATGGCTACACCTTC
v_call: TRBV6-5; j_call: TRBJ1-2; clone_size: -; d_call: -; cdr3_aa: CASSYAGSNYGYTF; cdr3_nt: TGTGCCAGCAGTTACGCAGGCTCTAACTATGGCTACACCTTC
v_call: TRBV5-1; j_call: TRBJ2-2; clone_size: -; d_call: TRBD2; cdr3_aa: CASSLTSGGAGGELFF; cdr3_nt: TGCGCCAGCAGCTTGACTAGCGGGGGAGCTGGCGGGGAGCTGTTTTTT
v_call: TRBV6-1; j_call: TRBJ2-1; clone_size: -; d_call: -; cdr3_aa: CASSGPGEAYNEQFF; cdr3_nt: TGTGCCAGCAGTGGACCGGGAGAAGCCTACAATGAGCAGTTCTTC
v_call: TRBV28; j_call: TRBJ1-5; clone_size: -; d_call: -; cdr3_aa: CASSTPDTPGYYSNQPQHF; cdr3_nt: TGTGCCAGCAGTACCCCGGACACCCCTGGGTATTATAGCAATCAGCCCCAGCATTTT
v_call: TRBV6-1; j_call: TRBJ2-1; clone_size: few; d_call: -; cdr3_aa: CASSDEGRKQFF; cdr3_nt: TGTGCCAGCAGTGACGAGGGGAGAAAGCAGTTCTTC
v_call: TRBV9; j_call: TRBJ1-1; clone_size: -; d_call: -; cdr3_aa: CASSVAPNSNTEAFF; cdr3_nt: TGTGCCAGCAGCGTAGCCCCAAACTCTAACACTGAAGCTTTCTTT
v_call: TRBV5-4; j_call: TRBJ2-1; clone_size: -; d_call: TRBD2; cdr3_aa: CASSRAGGPDEQFF; cdr3_nt: TGTGCCAGCAGCCGAGCGGGAGGGCCTGATGAGCAGTTCTTC
v_call: TRBV19; j_call: TRBJ2-6; clone_size: -; d_call: -; cdr3_aa: CASSTQGSGANVLTF; cdr3_nt: TGTGCCAGTAGTACCCAGGGATCTGGGGCCAACGTCCTGACTTTC
v_call: TRBV6-1; j_call: TRBJ2-3; clone_size: -; d_call: -; cdr3_aa: CASSESGLSTDTQYF; cdr3_nt: TGTGCCAGCAGTGAATCTGGGCTAAGCACAGATACGCAGTATTTT
v_call: TRBV9; j_call: TRBJ2-5; clone_size: few; d_call: TRBD2; cdr3_aa: CASSVKPIQAGPRETQYF; cdr3_nt: TGTGCCAGCAGCGTAAAGCCCATTCAAGCGGGACCTCGAGAGACCCAGTACTTC
v_call: TRBV5-1; j_call: TRBJ2-7; clone_size: -; d_call: TRBD2; cdr3_aa: CASSNPSGSAYEQYF; cdr3_nt: TGCGCCAGCAGCAATCCTAGCGGTAGCGCCTACGAGCAGTACTTC
v_call: TRBV14; j_call: TRBJ2-3; clone_size: once; d_call: TRBD1; cdr3_aa: CASSQGTGGGTQYF; cdr3_nt: TGTGCCAGCAGCCAAGGGACAGGGGGCGGTACGCAGTATTTT
v_call: TRBV14; j_call: TRBJ1-1; clone_size: -; d_call: -; cdr3_aa: CASSPREGVTEAFF; cdr3_nt: TGTGCCAGCAGTCCTAGGGAAGGGGTCACTGAAGCTTTCTTT
v_call: TRBV7-9; j_call: TRBJ2-5; clone_size: once; d_call: -; cdr3_aa: CASTKKDNQETQYF; cdr3_nt: TGTGCCAGCACCAAAAAGGACAACCAAGAGACCCAGTACTTC
v_call: TRBV30; j_call: TRBJ2-5; clone_size: -; d_call: -; cdr3_aa: CAWSKSGQETQYF; cdr3_nt: TGTGCCTGGAGTAAAAGCGGACAAGAGACCCAGTACTTC
v_call: TRBV6-6; j_call: TRBJ1-5; clone_size: -; d_call: -; cdr3_aa: CASSLPAPNQPQHF; cdr3_nt: TGTGCCAGCAGTCTCCCCGCCCCTAATCAGCCCCAGCATTTT
v_call: TRBV19; j_call: TRBJ1-4; clone_size: -; d_call: -; cdr3_aa: CASSIAWTNEKLFF; cdr3_nt: TGTGCCAGTAGTATAGCCTGGACTAATGAAAAACTGTTTTTT
v_call: TRBV6-1; j_call: TRBJ1-1; clone_size: -; d_call: -; cdr3_aa: CASSGPLGTEAFF; cdr3_nt: TGTGCCAGCAGTGGTCCCTTAGGGACTGAAGCTTTCTTT
v_call: TRBV7-6; j_call: TRBJ2-5; clone_size: -; d_call: TRBD2; cdr3_aa: CASSPLAGGPQETQYF; cdr3_nt: TGTGCCAGCAGCCCGCTAGCGGGGGGACCCCAAGAGACCCAGTACTTC
v_call: TRBV27; j_call: TRBJ2-7; clone_size: -; d_call: -; cdr3_aa: CASSSKDAFPFREQYF; cdr3_nt: TGTGCCAGCAGTTCTAAGGACGCCTTCCCATTTCGCGAGCAGTACTTC
v_call: TRBV29-1; j_call: TRBJ2-7; clone_size: once; d_call: TRBD2; cdr3_aa: CSVEASGSPYEQYF; cdr3_nt: TGCAGCGTTGAGGCTAGCGGGAGTCCCTACGAGCAGTACTTC
v_call: TRBV29-1; j_call: TRBJ1-2; clone_size: -; d_call: -; cdr3_aa: CSVERATNYGYTF; cdr3_nt: TGCAGCGTTGAAAGGGCAACAAACTATGGCTACACCTTC
v_call: TRBV5-1; j_call: TRBJ2-6; clone_size: few; d_call: TRBD1; cdr3_aa: CASSLGQGRGANVLTF; cdr3_nt: TGCGCCAGCAGCTTGGGACAGGGACGTGGGGCCAACGTCCTGACTTTC
v_call: TRBV7-9; j_call: TRBJ2-1; clone_size: -; d_call: -; cdr3_aa: CASSSPGQPYNEQFF; cdr3_nt: TGTGCCAGCAGCTCCCCTGGCCAGCCCTACAATGAGCAGTTCTTC
v_call: TRBV7-2; j_call: TRBJ2-7; clone_size: -; d_call: TRBD2; cdr3_aa: CASSLSAGGYSYEQYF; cdr3_nt: TGTGCCAGCAGCTTAAGCGCGGGAGGCTATTCCTACGAGCAGTACTTC
v_call: TRBV2; j_call: TRBJ2-3; clone_size: -; d_call: -; cdr3_aa: CASSAVADSATQYF; cdr3_nt: TGTGCCAGCAGTGCGGTGGCAGACTCAGCTACGCAGTATTTT
v_call: TRBV25-1; j_call: TRBJ2-7; clone_size: -; d_call: -; cdr3_aa: CASSVLGTNYEQYF; cdr3_nt: TGTGCCAGCAGTGTGCTCGGGACAAACTACGAGCAGTACTTC
v_call: TRBV4-2; j_call: TRBJ2-1; clone_size: -; d_call: -; cdr3_aa: CASSQGGLRSYNEQFF; cdr3_nt: TGTGCCAGCAGCCAAGGGGGCCTACGCTCCTACAATGAGCAGTTCTTC
v_call: TRBV18; j_call: TRBJ1-2; clone_size: -; d_call: -; cdr3_aa: CASSPRSENGYTF; cdr3_nt: TGTGCCAGCTCACCACGGTCAGAGAATGGCTACACCTTC
v_call: TRBV18; j_call: TRBJ1-4; clone_size: few; d_call: -; cdr3_aa: CASSPRREKLFF; cdr3_nt: TGTGCCAGCTCACCGCGCCGAGAAAAACTGTTTTTT
v_call: TRBV29-1; j_call: TRBJ2-3; clone_size: -; d_call: -; cdr3_aa: CSVGGQLHTDTQYF; cdr3_nt: TGCAGCGTGGGCGGACAGCTACACACAGATACGCAGTATTTT